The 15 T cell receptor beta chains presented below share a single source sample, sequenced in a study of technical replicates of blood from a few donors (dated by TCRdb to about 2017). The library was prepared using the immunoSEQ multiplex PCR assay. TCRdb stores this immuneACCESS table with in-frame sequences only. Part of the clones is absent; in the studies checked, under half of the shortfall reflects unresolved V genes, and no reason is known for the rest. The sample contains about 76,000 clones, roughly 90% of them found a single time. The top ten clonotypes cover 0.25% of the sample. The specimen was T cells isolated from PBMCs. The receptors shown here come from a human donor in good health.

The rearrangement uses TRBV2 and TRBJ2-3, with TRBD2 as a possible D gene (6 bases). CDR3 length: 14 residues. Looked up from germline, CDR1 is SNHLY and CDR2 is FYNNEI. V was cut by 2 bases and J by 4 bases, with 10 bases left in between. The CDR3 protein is CASSEQTGADTQYF. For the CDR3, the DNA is TGTGCCAGCAGTGAACAAACGGGAGCAGATACGCAGTATTTT.

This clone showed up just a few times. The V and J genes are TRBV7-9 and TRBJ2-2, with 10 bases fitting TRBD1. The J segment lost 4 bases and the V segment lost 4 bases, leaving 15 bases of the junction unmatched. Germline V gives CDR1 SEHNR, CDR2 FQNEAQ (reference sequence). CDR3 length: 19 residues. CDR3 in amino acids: CASSYPGQGYGSATGELFF. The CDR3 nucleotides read TGTGCCAGCAGCTACCCGGGACAGGGGTACGGGAGTGCCACCGGGGAGCTGTTTTTT.

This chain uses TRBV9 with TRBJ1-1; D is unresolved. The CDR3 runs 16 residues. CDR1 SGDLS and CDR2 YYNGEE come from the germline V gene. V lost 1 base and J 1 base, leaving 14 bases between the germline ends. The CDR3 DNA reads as TGTGCCAGCAGCGTAACTGGAGATTTGACGAACACTGAAGCTTTCTTT. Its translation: CASSVTGDLTNTEAFF.

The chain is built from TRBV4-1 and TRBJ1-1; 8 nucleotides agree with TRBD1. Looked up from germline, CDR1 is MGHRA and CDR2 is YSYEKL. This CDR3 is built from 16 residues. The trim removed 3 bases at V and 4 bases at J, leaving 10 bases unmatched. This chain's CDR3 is CASSHSPGQATTEAFF. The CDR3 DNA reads TGCGCCAGCAGCCATAGCCCGGGACAGGCAACCACTGAAGCTTTCTTT.

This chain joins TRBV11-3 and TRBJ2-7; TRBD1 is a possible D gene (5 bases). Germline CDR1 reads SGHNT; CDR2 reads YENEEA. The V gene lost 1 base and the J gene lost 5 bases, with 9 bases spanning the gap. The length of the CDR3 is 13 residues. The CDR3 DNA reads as TGTGCCAGCAGCTTAGGGGCAGGGAACGAGCAGTACTTC. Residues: CASSLGAGNEQYF.

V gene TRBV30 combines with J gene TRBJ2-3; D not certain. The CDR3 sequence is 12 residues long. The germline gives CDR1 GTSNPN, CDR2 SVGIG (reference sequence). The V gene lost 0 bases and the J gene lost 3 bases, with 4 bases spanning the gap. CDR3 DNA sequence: TGTGCCTGGAGTGTCTTGACAGATACGCAGTATTTT. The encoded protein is CAWSVLTDTQYF.

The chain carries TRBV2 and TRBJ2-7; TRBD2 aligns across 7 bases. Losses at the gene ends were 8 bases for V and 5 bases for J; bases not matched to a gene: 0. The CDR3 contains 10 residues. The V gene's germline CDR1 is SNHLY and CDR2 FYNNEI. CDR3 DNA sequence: TGTGCCAGCGGGAGGGACGAGCAGTACTTC. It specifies CASGRDEQYF.

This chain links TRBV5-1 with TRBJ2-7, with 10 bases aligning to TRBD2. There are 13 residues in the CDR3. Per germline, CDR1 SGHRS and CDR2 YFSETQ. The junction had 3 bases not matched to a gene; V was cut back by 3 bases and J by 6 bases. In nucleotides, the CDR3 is TGCGCCAGCAGCTGGACTAGCGGTATCGAGCAGTACTTC. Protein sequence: CASSWTSGIEQYF.

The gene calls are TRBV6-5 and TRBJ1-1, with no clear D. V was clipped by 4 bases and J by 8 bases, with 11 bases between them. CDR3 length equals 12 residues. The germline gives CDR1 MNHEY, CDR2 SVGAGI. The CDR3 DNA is TGTGCCAGCAGTTCCGAGGATGGGGAAGCTTTCTTT. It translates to CASSSEDGEAFF.

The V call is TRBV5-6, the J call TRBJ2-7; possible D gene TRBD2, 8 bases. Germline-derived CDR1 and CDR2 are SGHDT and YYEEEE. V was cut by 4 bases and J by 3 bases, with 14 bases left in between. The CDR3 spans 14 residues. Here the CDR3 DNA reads TGTGCCAGCAGCGCCGGGAGGGGGCTCTACGAGCAGTACTTC. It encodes CASSAGRGLYEQYF.

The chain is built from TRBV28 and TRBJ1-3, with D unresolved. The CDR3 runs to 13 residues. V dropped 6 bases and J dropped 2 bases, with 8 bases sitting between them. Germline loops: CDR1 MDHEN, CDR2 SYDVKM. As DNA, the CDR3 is TGTGCCAGCAGCCTATATGCTGGAAACACCATATATTTT. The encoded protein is CASSLYAGNTIYF.

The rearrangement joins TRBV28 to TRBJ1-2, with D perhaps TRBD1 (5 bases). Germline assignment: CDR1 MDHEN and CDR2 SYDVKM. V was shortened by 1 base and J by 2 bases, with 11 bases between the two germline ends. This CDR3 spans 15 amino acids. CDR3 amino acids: CASSLFATANYGYTF. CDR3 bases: TGTGCCAGCAGTTTATTCGCGACAGCGAACTATGGCTACACCTTC.

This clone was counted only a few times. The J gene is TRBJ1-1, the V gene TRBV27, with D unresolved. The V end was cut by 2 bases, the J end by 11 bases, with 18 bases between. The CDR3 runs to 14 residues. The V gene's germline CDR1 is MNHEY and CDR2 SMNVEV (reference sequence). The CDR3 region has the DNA TGTGCCAGCAGTTTAGGTACAGTGAACACTAGGGCTTTCTTT. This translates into CASSLGTVNTRAFF.

The CDR3, as DNA: TGCGCCAGCAGCCTTAAACCTCTCGGGGGGTCCCTGTTAGATGAAAAACTGTTTTTT. Residues: CASSLKPLGGSLLDEKLFF. The chain uses TRBV4-1 and TRBJ1-4; D is possibly TRBD1 (5 bases). Trimming stripped 4 bases from V and 6 bases from J, with 27 bases between. The CDR3 length is 19 residues. The germline V gene has CDR1 MGHRA and CDR2 YSYEKL.

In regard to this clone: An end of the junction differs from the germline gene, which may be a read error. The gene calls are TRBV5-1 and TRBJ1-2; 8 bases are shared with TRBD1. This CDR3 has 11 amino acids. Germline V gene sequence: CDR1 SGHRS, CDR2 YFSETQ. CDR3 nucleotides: TGCGCCAGCAGCTCCGGGACAGGATTATTCTTC. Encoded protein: CASSSGTGLFF.